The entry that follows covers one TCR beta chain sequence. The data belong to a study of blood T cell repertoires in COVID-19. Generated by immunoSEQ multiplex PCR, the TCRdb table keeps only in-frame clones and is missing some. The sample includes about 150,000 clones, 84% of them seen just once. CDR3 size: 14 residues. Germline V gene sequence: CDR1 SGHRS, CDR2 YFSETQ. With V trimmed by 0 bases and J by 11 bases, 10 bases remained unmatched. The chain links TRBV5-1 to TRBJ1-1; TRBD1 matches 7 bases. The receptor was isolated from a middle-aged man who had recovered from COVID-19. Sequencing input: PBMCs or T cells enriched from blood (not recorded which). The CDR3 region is CASSLAIPGGEAFF. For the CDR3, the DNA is TGCGCCAGCAGCTTGGCGATCCCAGGGGGAGAGGCTTTCTTT.